The TCR beta chain described here comes from a study of early stage breast cancer tumors. Points from the study as a whole: Enriched TCRB sequences shared across patients were mostly commonly generated sequences.

Clones were read by immunoSEQ multiplex PCR, and TCRdb kept only the in-frame ones, dropping some. The sample comprises roughly 53,000 clones, about 89% of which are singletons, and roughly 5% rests with the top ten. As for this clone: The target antigen is unknown.

This receptor was obtained from a person aged 70 to 85 with breast cancer. The sequencing sample was made of blood.

This chain's CDR3 is CASTWAGNSNEQYF. In DNA form, the CDR3 reads TGCGCCAGCACCTGGGCAGGTAATTCCAACGAGCAGTACTTC. This chain links TRBV23-1 with TRBJ2-7, with D unresolved. TRBV23-1 is assigned to the ORF class and has an uncertain function. V lost 7 bases and J lost 5, with 18 bases in between. The CDR3 covers 14 residues.